This TCR beta chain was sequenced in a study of cytomegalovirus exposure and HLA in healthy donors. Germline assignment: CDR1 PRHDT and CDR2 FYEKMQ (reference sequence). This CDR3 is 17 amino acids long. Trimming stripped 0 bases from V and 0 bases from J, with 14 bases between. Study-level findings and limits: One variant, a missense change in DCLRE1C, was linked in a later analysis to TCR beta V- and J-gene trimming. Later analysis reportedly placed an Asian-associated ancestry cluster below the roughly 700-donor mean in N-insertions.

Concerning this clone: Its target is not known.

The PCR ran on 60 Vbeta and 13 Jbeta primers. Profiling relied on immunoSEQ multiplex PCR, and the TCRdb table lists in-frame clones only, not all of them. The repertoire consists of about 80,000 clones, with approximately 79% occurring once and the leading ten covering 20% to 25%. The sequence derives from a middle-aged woman in good health and CMV-seropositive. V is TRBV13 and J is TRBJ1-1; D gene ambiguous. Sequenced input: PBMCs. CDR3 residues: CASSLGGLGAVNTEAFF. The CDR3 DNA reads as TGTGCCAGCAGCTTAGGCGGTCTGGGAGCGGTGAACACTGAAGCTTTCTTT. The full variable domain, completed using reference TRBV13 and TRBJ1-1, is AAGVIQSPRHLIKEKRETATLKCYPIPRHDTVYWYQQGPGQDPQFLISFYEKMQSDKGSIPDRFSAQQFSDYHSELNMSSLELGDSALYFCASSLGGLGAVNTEAFFGQGTRLTVV.